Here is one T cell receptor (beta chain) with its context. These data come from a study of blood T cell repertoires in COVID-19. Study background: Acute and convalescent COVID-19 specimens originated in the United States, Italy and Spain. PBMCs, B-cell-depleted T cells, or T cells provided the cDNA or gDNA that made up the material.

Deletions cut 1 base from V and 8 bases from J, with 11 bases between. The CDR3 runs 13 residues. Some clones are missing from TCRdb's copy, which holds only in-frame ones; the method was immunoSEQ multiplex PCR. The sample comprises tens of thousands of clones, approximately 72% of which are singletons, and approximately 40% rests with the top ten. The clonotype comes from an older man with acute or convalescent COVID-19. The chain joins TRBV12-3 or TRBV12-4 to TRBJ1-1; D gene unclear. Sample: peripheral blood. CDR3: CASSLEGSGEAFF. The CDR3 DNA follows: TGTGCCAGCAGTTTAGAAGGGTCGGGGGAAGCTTTCTTT.